This T cell receptor beta chain was retrieved from a study of early T cells in non-severe SARS-CoV-2 infection. About the research overall: Sequencing was performed on bulk RNA from unsorted whole blood, leaving chains unpaired.

This CDR3 has 15 amino acids. The J segment lost 6 bases and the V segment lost 5 bases, leaving 7 bases of the junction unmatched. Per germline, CDR1 SGHVS and CDR2 FNYEAQ. TCRdb reprocessed the 5' RACE reads via MiXCR and lists one record per CDR3 protein. The table records approximately 70,000 distinct CDR3 sequences, roughly 5.3% of them present only once. This clonotype came up many times. The rearrangement joins TRBV7-6 to TRBJ2-1, with 10 bases lining up with TRBD2. The TCR was taken from an adult who was a healthcare worker with PCR-confirmed SARS-CoV-2 infection or an uninfected control (not recorded which). The sample here was whole blood, taken at baseline. The CDR3 is CASSRAGGDGNEQFF. DNA for the CDR3: TGTGCCAGCAGCAGAGCGGGAGGGGATGGCAATGAGCAGTTCTTC.